The 17 T cell receptor beta chains in this list originate from one sample, sequenced in a study of blood T cell repertoires in COVID-19. The assay was immunoSEQ multiplex PCR, and TCRdb's table has in-frame clones only and misses some. The top ten clones hold more than 12% of a sample with 40,000 to 55,000 clones, roughly four fifths of them seen once. The material sequenced was peripheral blood. These receptor sequences come from a human donor in a cohort sampled during active COVID-19.

This chain links TRBV11-2 with TRBJ1-1; weak D call: TRBD1 (6 bases). CDR1 is SGHAT and CDR2 is FQNNGV in the germline V gene. The CDR3 has 15 residues. V lost 0 bases, J lost 8 bases, and 16 bases lay in between. The CDR3 DNA reads TGTGCCAGCAGCTTAGAATGGGCAGGGGTAGGGGAAGCTTTCTTT. Its protein product is CASSLEWAGVGEAFF. Drawing the rest from reference TRBV11-2 and TRBJ1-1, the complete variable domain is EAGVAQSPRYKIIEKRQSVAFWCNPISGHATLYWYQQILGQGPKLLIQFQNNGVVDDSQLPKDRFSAERLKGVDSTLKIQPAKLEDSAVYLCASSLEWAGVGEAFFGQGTRLTVV.

This clone was observed a handful of times. The chain joins TRBV19 to TRBJ2-7; D might be TRBD1 (5 bases). V lost 5 bases, J lost 4 bases, and 18 bases lay in between. CDR3 length: 15 residues. From germline, CDR1 is LNHDA and CDR2 SQIVND (reference sequence). Here the CDR3 DNA reads TGTGCCAGTAGTCCGGTGTGGGGCGCCGGGTACGAGCAGTACTTC. Translating it yields CASSPVWGAGYEQYF.

The CDR3 loop is CASSPLMGQLNTEAFF. The CDR3 DNA is TGTGCCAGCAGCCCGCTTATGGGACAGCTGAACACTGAAGCTTTCTTT. The rearrangement joins TRBV3-1 (or the pseudogene TRBV3-2) to TRBJ1-1; 7 positions match TRBD1. Per the germline V gene, CDR1 is LGHDT and CDR2 is YNNKEL (reference sequence). This CDR3 has 16 residues. The V and J ends lost 4 bases and 0 bases, in that order; junction bases with no gene match: 8.

The V and J genes are TRBV9 and TRBJ2-1; TRBD1 matches at 8 bases. The CDR3 is 15 residues long. Germline CDR1 reads SGDLS; CDR2 reads YYNGEE. V was pared by 4 bases and J by 6 bases, with 9 bases of the junction left unmatched. CDR3 sequence (DNA): TGTGCCAGCAGCCAGACAGGGGATAACTTCAATGAGCAGTTCTTC. It encodes CASSQTGDNFNEQFF.

The V call is TRBV21-1, the J call TRBJ2-2; the table's D call, TRBD2, was not checked against the DNA. TRBV21-1 is a pseudogene locus. The CDR3 consists of 13 residues. CDR3 coding DNA: TGTGCCAGCAGCATCGCGAACACCGGGGAGCTGTTTTTT. Its protein is CASSIANTGELFF.

The chain uses TRBV12-3 or TRBV12-4 and TRBJ2-3; no clear D gene. The CDR3 is 13 residues long. V lost 2 bases and J lost 4, with 7 bases in between. CDR3 nucleotides: TGTGCCAGCAGTTTAAACTCCCCAGATACGCAGTATTTT. This gives the protein CASSLNSPDTQYF.

The V call is TRBV30, the J call TRBJ2-7; TRBD2 aligns across 7 bases. CDR1 GTSNPN and CDR2 SVGIG come from the germline V gene (reference sequence). This CDR3 spans 13 amino acids. V was clipped by 2 bases and J by 2 bases; unmatched bases: 3. The CDR3 bases are TGTGCCTGGAGTATAGGGAGGGCCTACGAGCAGTACTTC. Protein product: CAWSIGRAYEQYF.

This clone appeared once. Here the CDR3 reads CASSLAGARETQYF. CDR3 nucleotides: TGTGCCAGCAGCTTGGCGGGAGCGAGAGAGACCCAGTACTTC. The V and J genes are TRBV5-8 and TRBJ2-5, with a weak D call TRBD2 (6 bases). The CDR3 totals 14 residues. With 0 bases removed from V and 4 bases from J, the gap between germline ends came to 10 bases. Germline loops: CDR1 SGHTS, CDR2 YDEGEE.

This clone was recorded once. This chain connects TRBV7-2 to TRBJ2-7; TRBD1 is a possible D gene (6 bases). V lost 5 bases and J 2 bases, leaving 13 bases between the germline ends. Germline V gives CDR1 SGHTA, CDR2 FQGNSA. The CDR3 extends over 14 amino acids. The CDR3: CASSGGVLAYEQYF. The CDR3 DNA reads TGTGCCAGCAGCGGGGGCGTGTTGGCCTACGAGCAGTACTTC.

J is TRBJ2-1 and V is TRBV5-1; the D gene is possibly TRBD2 (6 bases). Trimming removed 2 bases from V and 5 bases from J, with 11 bases in between. Germline values: CDR1 SGHRS, CDR2 YFSETQ. CDR3 size: 14 residues. CDR3 amino acids: CASSFPRGNNEQFF. The CDR3 bases are TGCGCCAGCAGCTTTCCTCGGGGGAACAATGAGCAGTTCTTC.

The chain combines TRBV4-3 with TRBJ2-7, with a tentative D call TRBD1 (5 bases). The V end was cut by 0 bases, the J end by 3 bases, with 6 bases between. The length of the CDR3 is 13 residues. Germline CDR1 LGHNA, CDR2 YSLEER. Written as DNA, the CDR3 is TGCGCCAGCAGCCAAGACAGGGACTACGAGCAGTACTTC. As protein: CASSQDRDYEQYF.

The V call is TRBV30, the J call TRBJ1-2, with a weak D call TRBD1 (5 bases). The CDR3 covers 12 residues. Trimming pared 1 base from V and 8 bases from J, leaving 11 bases between. The germline V gene encodes CDR1 GTSNPN and CDR2 SVGIG (reference sequence). The CDR3 nucleotides are TGTGCCTGGAGTGGGGGCGCTCGGGGCTACACCTTC. This translates into CAWSGGARGYTF. The entire variable domain, with the rest obtained from reference TRBV30 and TRBJ1-2, is as follows: SQTIHQWPATLVQPVGSPLSLECTVEGTSNPNLYWYRQAAGRGLQLLFYSVGIGQISSEVPQNLSASRPQDRQFILSSKKLLLSDSGFYLCAWSGGARGYTFGSGTRLTVV.

The chain has TRBV5-1 and TRBJ2-3; 14 nucleotides line up with TRBD2. V lost 7 bases and J lost 0; bases outside the gene matches: 10. The CDR3 totals 18 residues. Per the germline V gene, CDR1 is SGHRS and CDR2 is YFSETQ. The CDR3 loop is CASRPGLAGVSSTDTQYF. The DNA of the CDR3 is TGCGCCAGCCGACCGGGACTAGCGGGAGTTTCTAGCACAGATACGCAGTATTTT.

J is TRBJ2-5 and V is TRBV11-3, with 8 nucleotides matching TRBD2. CDR1 is SGHNT and CDR2 is YENEEA in the germline V gene. This CDR3 is built from 17 residues. After removal of 4 bases from V and 5 bases from J, the junction contained 15 bases not matched to a gene. The DNA for the CDR3 is TGTGCCAGCAGCTCATCATACCTAGCGGTAGCGGGGGAGACCCAGTACTTC. This translates into CASSSSYLAVAGETQYF.

The V and J genes are TRBV3-1 (or the pseudogene TRBV3-2) and TRBJ2-7; possible D gene TRBD2, 6 bases. Germline V gene sequence: CDR1 LGHDT, CDR2 YNNKEL (reference sequence). The CDR3 runs to 14 residues. The V end lost 4 bases, the J end lost 6 bases, and 16 bases lay between the germline ends. This chain's CDR3 is CASSRWDSRIEQYF. DNA for the CDR3: TGTGCCAGCAGCCGCTGGGACTCTCGGATCGAGCAGTACTTC.

This rearrangement joins TRBV7-6 to TRBJ2-6; D may be TRBD1 (5 bases). The length of the CDR3 is 16 residues. Germline V gene data show CDR1 as SGHVS and CDR2 as FNYEAQ. V was cut by 5 bases and J by 0 bases, with 11 bases left in between. CDR3 residues: CASSVRQSSGANVLTF. The CDR3 DNA reads TGTGCCAGCAGCGTCAGACAGAGCTCTGGGGCCAACGTCCTGACTTTC.

The chain carries TRBV11-3 and TRBJ2-3; 9 nucleotides match TRBD2. CDR1 SGHNT and CDR2 YENEEA come from the germline V gene. The CDR3 totals 16 residues. V shed 1 base and J 3 bases; nucleotides not matched to a gene: 5. CDR3 sequence (DNA): TGTGCCAGCAGCTTAGGGACCCTAGCGGGAACAGATACGCAGTATTTT. As protein: CASSLGTLAGTDTQYF.